This T cell receptor beta chain was identified in a study of CD8 T cells in ankylosing spondylitis. Study findings and constraints: Reactive arthritis synovial fluid and blood previously showed some of these motif variants.

Libraries of TCR beta came from quantitative 5'-RACE with molecular barcodes. TCRdb passed the 5' RACE reads through MiXCR, listing each CDR3 protein once. The sample comprises about 160,000 distinct CDR3 sequences, approximately 20% of which are singletons, and 7.8% rests with the top ten. This clonotype was seen repeatedly, ten times or more. The antigen remains undetermined. The CDR3 has 16 amino acids. The V gene's germline CDR1 is SGHAT and CDR2 FQNNGV. Trimming cost V 1 base and J 0 bases, with 13 bases left between them. Sequences were obtained from blood, either unsorted or a sorted T cell fraction (not recorded which). V and J are TRBV11-2 and TRBJ2-7, with D hard to call. This TCR derives from a male donor with ankylosing spondylitis or in good health (not recorded which). The CDR3 nucleotides read TGTGCCAGCAGCTTAGTCGCCCGCAGCTTCTCCTACGAGCAGTACTTC. Its translation: CASSLVARSFSYEQYF.